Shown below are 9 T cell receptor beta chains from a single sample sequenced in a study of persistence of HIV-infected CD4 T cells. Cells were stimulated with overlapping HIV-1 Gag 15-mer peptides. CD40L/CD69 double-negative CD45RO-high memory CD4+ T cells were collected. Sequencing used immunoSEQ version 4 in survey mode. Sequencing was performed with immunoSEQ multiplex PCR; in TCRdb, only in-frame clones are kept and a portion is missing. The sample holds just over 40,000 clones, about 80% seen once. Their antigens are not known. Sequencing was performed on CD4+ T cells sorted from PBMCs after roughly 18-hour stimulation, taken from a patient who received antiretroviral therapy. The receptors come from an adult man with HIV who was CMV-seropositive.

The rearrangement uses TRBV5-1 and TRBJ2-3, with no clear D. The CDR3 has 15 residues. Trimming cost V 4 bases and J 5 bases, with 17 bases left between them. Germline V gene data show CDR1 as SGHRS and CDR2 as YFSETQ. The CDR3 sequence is CASSPPQWVGDTQYF. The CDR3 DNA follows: TGCGCCAGCAGCCCCCCGCAATGGGTGGGAGATACGCAGTATTTT.

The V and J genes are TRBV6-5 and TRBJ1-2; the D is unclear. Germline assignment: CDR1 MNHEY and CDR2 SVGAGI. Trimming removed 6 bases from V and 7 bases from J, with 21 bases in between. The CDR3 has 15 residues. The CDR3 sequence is CASRGYEARQGGYTF. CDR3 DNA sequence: TGTGCCAGCAGGGGTTACGAGGCAAGACAAGGTGGCTACACCTTC.

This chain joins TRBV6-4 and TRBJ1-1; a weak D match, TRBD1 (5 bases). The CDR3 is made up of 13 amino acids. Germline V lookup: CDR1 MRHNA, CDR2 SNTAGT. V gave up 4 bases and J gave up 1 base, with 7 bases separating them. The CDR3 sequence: CASSGDRNTEAFF. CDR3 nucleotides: TGTGCCAGCAGTGGTGACAGGAACACTGAAGCTTTCTTT.

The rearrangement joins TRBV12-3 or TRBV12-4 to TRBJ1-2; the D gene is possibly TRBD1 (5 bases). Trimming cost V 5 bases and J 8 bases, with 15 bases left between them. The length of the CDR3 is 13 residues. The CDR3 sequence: CASSPRQLWGYTF. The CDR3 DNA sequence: TGTGCCAGCAGTCCTCGACAGTTATGGGGCTACACCTTC.

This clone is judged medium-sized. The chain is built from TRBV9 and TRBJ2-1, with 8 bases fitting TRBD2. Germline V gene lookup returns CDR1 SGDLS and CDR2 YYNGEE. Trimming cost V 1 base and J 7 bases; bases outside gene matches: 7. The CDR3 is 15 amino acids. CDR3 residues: CASSVRAGDRNEQFF. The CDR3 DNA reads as TGTGCCAGCAGCGTACGAGCGGGAGATAGGAATGAGCAGTTCTTC.

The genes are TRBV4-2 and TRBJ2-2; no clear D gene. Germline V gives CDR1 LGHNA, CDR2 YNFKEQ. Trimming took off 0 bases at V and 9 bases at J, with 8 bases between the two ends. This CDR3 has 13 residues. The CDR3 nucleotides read TGTGCCAGCAGCCAAGATCCTACCTGGGAGCTGTTTTTT. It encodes CASSQDPTWELFF.

In nucleotides, the CDR3 is TGTGCCAGCAGTTTAAGGGAGGGACAGCCCCAGCATTTT. Protein product: CASSLREGQPQHF. This sequence joins TRBV27 and TRBJ1-5; D unresolved. The CDR3 contains 13 residues. Germline V CDR1 and CDR2: MNHEY, SMNVEV (reference sequence). Trimming cost V 2 bases and J 7 bases, with 9 bases left between them.

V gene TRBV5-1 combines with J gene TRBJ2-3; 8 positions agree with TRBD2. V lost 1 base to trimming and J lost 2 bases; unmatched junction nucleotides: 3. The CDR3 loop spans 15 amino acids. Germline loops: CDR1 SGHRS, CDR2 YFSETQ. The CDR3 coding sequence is TGCGCCAGCAGCTTGTTGCGGGAGGCCACAGATACGCAGTATTTT. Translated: CASSLLREATDTQYF.

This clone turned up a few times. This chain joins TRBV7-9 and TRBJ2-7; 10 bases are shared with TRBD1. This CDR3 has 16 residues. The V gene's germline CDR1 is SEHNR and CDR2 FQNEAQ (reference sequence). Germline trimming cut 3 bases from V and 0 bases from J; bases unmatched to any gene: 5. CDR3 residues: CASSFTTGGLSYEQYF. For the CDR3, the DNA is TGTGCCAGCAGCTTTACGACAGGGGGCCTCTCCTACGAGCAGTACTTC. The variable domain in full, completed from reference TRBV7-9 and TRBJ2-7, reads DTGVSQNPRHKITKRGQNVTFRCDPISEHNRLYWYRQTLGQGPEFLTYFQNEAQLEKSRLLSDRFSAERPKGSFSTLEIQRTEQGDSAMYLCASSFTTGGLSYEQYFGPGTRLTVT.